Each of the 8 T cell receptor beta chains below was sequenced from the same sample in a study of cytomegalovirus exposure and HLA in healthy donors. The PCR contained 60 Vbeta and 13 Jbeta primers. Libraries were prepared by immunoSEQ multiplex PCR; TCRdb keeps only in-frame clonotypes and omits some of them. The data hold about 200,000 clones, with around 77% observed a single time. Sequencing was performed on PBMCs. These receptors were taken from a woman aged 25-40 years in good health and CMV-seronegative.

The V gene is TRBV15, the J gene TRBJ2-7, with D perhaps matching TRBD1 (5 bases). The V and J ends lost 5 bases and 0 bases respectively, with 11 bases between them. The germline gives CDR1 LNHNV, CDR2 YYDKDF (reference sequence). The CDR3 is 14 amino acids. The CDR3 loop reads CATSAHGASYEQYF. Here the CDR3 DNA reads TGTGCCACCAGCGCCCATGGGGCCTCCTACGAGCAGTACTTC.

The chain joins TRBV4-2 to TRBJ2-6; D possibly corresponds to TRBD1 (5 bases). CDR1 and CDR2 from the germline V gene are LGHNA and YNFKEQ. This CDR3 spans 21 amino acids. Trimming removed 2 bases from V and 0 bases from J, with 23 bases in between. The CDR3 bases are TGTGCCAGCAGCCAAAGAATCGGACAACAATACGGCGCCTCTGGGGCCAACGTCCTGACTTTC. The encoded protein is CASSQRIGQQYGASGANVLTF.

In its sample, this clone was seen a few times. This rearrangement joins TRBV7-2 to TRBJ2-2; weak D call: TRBD2 (5 bases). V lost 5 bases and J 7 bases, leaving 11 bases between the germline ends. This CDR3 contains 13 residues. Germline CDR1 reads SGHTA; CDR2 reads FQGNSA. In nucleotides, the CDR3 is TGTGCCAGCAGCGCTATTCGGGGCGGGGAGCTGTTTTTT. This encodes CASSAIRGGELFF.

The chain combines TRBV27 with TRBJ2-1, with TRBD2 matching over 13 bases. The V gene end was trimmed by 4 bases and the J gene end by 9 bases; junction bases not matched to a gene: 6. From germline, CDR1 is MNHEY and CDR2 SMNVEV (reference sequence). The CDR3 is 15 amino acids. Here the CDR3 DNA reads TGTGCCAGCAGTTCCCGACTAGCGGGAGGCGGTGAGCAGTTCTTC. Protein product: CASSSRLAGGGEQFF.

A single count supports this clone. V and J are TRBV7-2 and TRBJ1-4, with TRBD1 matching 8 bases. CDR3 length equals 15 residues. V shed 6 bases and J 7 bases; nucleotides not matched to a gene: 10. CDR1 and CDR2 (germline): SGHTA, FQGNSA. CDR3 nucleotide sequence: TGTGCCAGCAGTCCGGACAGGGTGAGCGGTGAAAAACTGTTTTTT. Amino acids: CASSPDRVSGEKLFF.

The J gene is TRBJ2-1, the V gene TRBV10-1; 11 bases agree with TRBD2. Germline V CDR1 and CDR2: WNHNN, SYGVQD (reference sequence). After removal of 0 bases from V and 7 bases from J, the junction contained 2 bases not matched to a gene. The CDR3 runs to 15 residues. In DNA, the CDR3 is TGCGCCAGCAGTGAGTCAACTAGCGGGGGTAATGAGCAGTTCTTC. The encoded protein is CASSESTSGGNEQFF.

This clone was counted a few times. V gene TRBV7-8 combines with J gene TRBJ2-7, with a tentative D call TRBD2 (5 bases). This CDR3 is built from 17 residues. Trimming left V 0 bases short and J 5 bases short, with 20 bases between. CDR1 is SGHVS, CDR2 FQNEAQ, per germline. CDR3 sequence reads: CASSLAPRTMSGDEQYF. CDR3 nucleotides: TGTGCCAGCAGCTTAGCCCCGAGAACCATGAGCGGCGACGAGCAGTACTTC.

This chain links TRBV15 with TRBJ2-7, with TRBD2 identical over 10 bases. V shed 1 base, J shed 2 bases, and the junction held 11 bases outside the gene matches. Germline V gene lookup returns CDR1 LNHNV and CDR2 YYDKDF (reference sequence). CDR3 size: 18 residues. The CDR3 loop is CATSRGGVAGTSAYEQYF. The DNA for the CDR3 is TGTGCCACCAGCAGAGGGGGTGTTGCCGGGACTAGCGCCTACGAGCAGTACTTC.